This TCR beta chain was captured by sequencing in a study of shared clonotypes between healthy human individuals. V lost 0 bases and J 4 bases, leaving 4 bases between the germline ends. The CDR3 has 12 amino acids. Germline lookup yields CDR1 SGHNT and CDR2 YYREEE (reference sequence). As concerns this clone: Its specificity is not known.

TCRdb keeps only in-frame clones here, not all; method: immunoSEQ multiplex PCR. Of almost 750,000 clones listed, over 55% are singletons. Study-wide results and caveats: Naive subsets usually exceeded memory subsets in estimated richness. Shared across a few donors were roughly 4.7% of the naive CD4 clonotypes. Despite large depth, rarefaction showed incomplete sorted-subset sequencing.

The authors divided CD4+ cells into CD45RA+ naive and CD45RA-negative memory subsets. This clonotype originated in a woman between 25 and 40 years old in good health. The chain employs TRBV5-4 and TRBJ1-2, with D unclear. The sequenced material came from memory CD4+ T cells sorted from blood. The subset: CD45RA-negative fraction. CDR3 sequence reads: CASSLEVYGYTF. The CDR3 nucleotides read TGTGCCAGCAGCTTGGAAGTCTATGGCTACACCTTC.